This note documents a single TCR beta chain sequence. This specimen comes from a study of CD8 T cells in Susac syndrome. Germline V lookup: CDR1 SQVTM, CDR2 ANQGSEA. The CDR3 consists of 13 residues. Trimming left V 6 bases short and J 5 bases short, with 13 bases between. Random hexamers served to reverse transcribe about 0.5 to 1 ug RNA. Amplification of TCR beta CDR3 by immunoSEQ multiplex PCR spanned 54 Vbeta and 13 Jbeta. A single record per CDR3 protein comes from TCRdb applying MiXCR to the immunoSEQ multiplex PCR reads. The table lists approximately 150,000 distinct CDR3 sequences, approximately 94% of them singletons.

The specimen was CD4+ T cells from PBMCs. The V call is TRBV29-1, the J call TRBJ2-2, with unresolved D. The origin of this receptor is a human donor in good health. The CDR3 reads CSVARSGTGELFF. In nucleotides, the CDR3 is TGCAGCGTAGCGAGGAGTGGGACCGGGGAGCTGTTTTTT.